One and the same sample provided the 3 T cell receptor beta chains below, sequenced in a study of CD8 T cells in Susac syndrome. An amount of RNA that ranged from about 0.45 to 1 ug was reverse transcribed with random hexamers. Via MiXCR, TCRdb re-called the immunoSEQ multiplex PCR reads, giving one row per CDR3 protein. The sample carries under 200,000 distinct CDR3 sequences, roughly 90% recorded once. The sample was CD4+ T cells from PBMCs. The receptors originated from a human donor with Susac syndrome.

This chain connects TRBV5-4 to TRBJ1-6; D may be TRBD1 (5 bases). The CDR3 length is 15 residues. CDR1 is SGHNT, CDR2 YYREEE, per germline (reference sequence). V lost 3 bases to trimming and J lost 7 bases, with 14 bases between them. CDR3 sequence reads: CASSSAGTQNSPLHF. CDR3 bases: TGTGCCAGCAGCTCGGCCGGGACTCAAAATTCACCCCTCCACTTT.

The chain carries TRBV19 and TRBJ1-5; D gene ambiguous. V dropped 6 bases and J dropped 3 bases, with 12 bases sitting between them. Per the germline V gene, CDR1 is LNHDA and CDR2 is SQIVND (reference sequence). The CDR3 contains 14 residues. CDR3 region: CASSETLNNQPQHF. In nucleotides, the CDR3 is TGTGCCAGTAGCGAGACACTGAACAATCAGCCCCAGCATTTT.

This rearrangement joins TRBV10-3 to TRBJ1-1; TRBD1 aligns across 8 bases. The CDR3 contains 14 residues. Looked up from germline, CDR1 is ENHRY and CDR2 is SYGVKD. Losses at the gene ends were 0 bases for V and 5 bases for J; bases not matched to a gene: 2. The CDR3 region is CAISESDRGTEAFF. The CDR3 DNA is TGTGCCATCAGTGAGTCAGACAGGGGAACTGAAGCTTTCTTT.